The clone carrying this T cell receptor (beta chain) was counted only a few times. Its antigen remains unknown. These data belong to a study of PD-1 blockade in classical Hodgkin lymphoma. The time point was: newly diagnosed, previously untreated cHL patient sample. Study-level points and caveats: Healthy donors were reported to have higher baseline TCR diversity than newly diagnosed patients.

The method was immunoSEQ multiplex PCR; TCRdb's version includes in-frame clones alone and lacks a portion of them. The table records tens of thousands of clones, approximately 94% of them present only once. Germline CDR1 is WSHSY and CDR2 is SAAADI. The CDR3 is 14 amino acids. The V end was cut by 0 bases, the J end by 7 bases, with 10 bases between. J is TRBJ2-4 and V is TRBV10-2, with D hard to call. Sequencing was carried out using peripheral blood mononuclear cells (PBMCs). The TCR comes from a human donor with classical Hodgkin lymphoma. The CDR3 loop reads CASSESGSHNIQYF. The CDR3 nucleotides are TGCGCCAGCAGTGAGTCCGGGTCTCACAACATTCAGTACTTC.